This T cell receptor beta chain was sequenced for a study of shared clonotypes between healthy human individuals. In the study overall: The study drew on a couple of women and three men aged 18 to 49 as donors. Every donor yielded three CD4 naive, three CD4 memory, two CD8 naive and one CD8 memory plate. Whole-study findings and limits: Clonotypes that were shared across a few donors made up roughly 5.2% of naive CD4 clonotypes.

Genomic DNA per cell subset filled all wells of several immunoSEQ plates. Generated by immunoSEQ multiplex PCR, the TCRdb table keeps only in-frame clones and is missing some. The sample consists of some 600,000 clones, 95% to 97% of them appearing once. A note on this clone: Its antigen is still unknown.

V gave up 4 bases and J gave up 0 bases, with 19 bases separating them. Germline loops: CDR1 SGHAT, CDR2 FQNNGV. The CDR3 is 17 residues long. Naive CD8 isolation took CD45RO-negative cells positively selected for CCR7 and excluded terminally differentiated effector memory CD45RA+ cells. The clonotype comes from a woman younger than 45 in good health. What was sequenced was naive CD8+ T cells sorted from blood. V is TRBV11-2 and J is TRBJ2-7, with TRBD2 as a possible D gene (7 bases). CDR3 coding DNA: TGTGCCAGCAGCTGGGGGGGCAGGGGTCACCACTCCTACGAGCAGTACTTC. As protein: CASSWGGRGHHSYEQYF. Combining the CDR3 with reference TRBV11-2 and TRBJ2-7 gives the whole variable domain EAGVAQSPRYKIIEKRQSVAFWCNPISGHATLYWYQQILGQGPKLLIQFQNNGVVDDSQLPKDRFSAERLKGVDSTLKIQPAKLEDSAVYLCASSWGGRGHHSYEQYFGPGTRLTVT.